The 17 T cell receptor beta chains reported below all come from one sample, sequenced in a study of post-analysis software for immune sequencing data. Findings of the study overall: Elevated frequency relative to controls characterized four or five TRBV segments in patients, TRBV5-6, TRBV5-1 and TRBV20-1 among them.

Antigens of these TCRs are unknown. The TCR beta cDNA libraries carried unique molecular identifiers. From the PCR reads, TCRdb called clonotypes with MiXCR, one entry per CDR3 protein. The sample lists 650,000 to 850,000 distinct CDR3 sequences; about 45% were seen once. Sequencing was performed on blood. These receptors were collected from a girl aged 10 to 17 with multiple sclerosis.

V usage is TRBV6-4 and J usage is TRBJ2-1; TRBD2 matches 8 bases. Germline V gives CDR1 MRHNA, CDR2 SNTAGT. Trimming took 6 bases from V and 8 from J; bases not matched to a gene: 9. This CDR3 is 14 amino acids long. CDR3 residues: CASRDPVLADEQFF. The CDR3, as DNA: TGTGCCAGCAGGGACCCCGTACTAGCGGATGAGCAGTTCTTC.

V gene TRBV11-3 combines with J gene TRBJ2-1, with 8 bases aligning to TRBD2. This CDR3 comprises 15 residues. V shed 1 base and J 8 bases; nucleotides not matched to a gene: 7. Germline V gene lookup returns CDR1 SGHNT and CDR2 YENEEA. This chain's CDR3 is CASSLGPAGVHEQFF. CDR3 nucleotide sequence: TGTGCCAGCAGCTTAGGGCCAGCGGGAGTCCATGAGCAGTTCTTC.

V is TRBV20-1 and J is TRBJ1-5; tentative D call: TRBD1 (5 bases). V lost 3 bases and J 7 bases, leaving 13 bases between the germline ends. The CDR3 is 13 amino acids. Germline assignment: CDR1 DFQATT and CDR2 SNEGSKA (reference sequence). CDR3 coding DNA: TGCAGTGCTAGCGGGGGGATCTCCCAGCCCCAGCATTTT. Translation gives CSASGGISQPQHF.

The J gene is TRBJ2-7, the V gene TRBV3-1, with D maybe TRBD1 (6 bases). Trimming removed 0 bases at V and 0 bases at J, with 12 bases between. Germline-derived CDR1 and CDR2 are LGHDT and YNNKEL (reference sequence). CDR3 length: 16 amino acids. The DNA for the CDR3 is TGTGCCAGCAGCCAAGAAATGGGGGCGAGCTCCTACGAGCAGTACTTC. Protein: CASSQEMGASSYEQYF.

The chain carries TRBV4-3 and TRBJ1-2; D might be TRBD1 (5 bases). Germline CDR1 is LGHNA and CDR2 is YSLEER. The CDR3 runs 18 residues. V was pared by 4 bases and J by 6 bases, with 27 bases between. The CDR3 protein is CASSPDILGSGQGDGYTF. DNA of the CDR3: TGCGCCAGCAGCCCGGACATCTTGGGATCCGGGCAGGGCGATGGCTACACCTTC.

In its sample, this clonotype was seen a few times. The CDR3 region has the DNA TGTGCCACCAGACTCCTAGGGACTAACTATGGCTACACCTTC. Protein: CATRLLGTNYGYTF. The chain combines TRBV28 with TRBJ1-2; D not resolved. Trimming took off 10 bases at V and 0 bases at J, with 15 bases between the two ends. The CDR3 is 14 residues long. CDR1 and CDR2 from the germline V gene are MDHEN and SYDVKM.

The rearrangement links TRBV29-1 to TRBJ1-2; possibly TRBD1 for D (5 bases). Germline-derived CDR1 and CDR2 are SQVTM and ANQGSEA. V lost 4 bases to trimming and J lost 4 bases, with 19 bases between them. This CDR3 has 15 amino acids. The chain's CDR3 is CSVAVAKWDPYGYTF. The CDR3 bases are TGCAGCGTTGCAGTAGCGAAATGGGACCCCTATGGCTACACCTTC.

This chain joins TRBV28 and TRBJ1-2; 7 nucleotides agree with TRBD1. CDR3 size: 16 residues. CDR1 MDHEN and CDR2 SYDVKM come from the germline V gene. The trim removed 5 bases at V and 8 bases at J, leaving 17 bases unmatched. In DNA, the CDR3 is TGTGCCAGCAGTGAAAACGCTCAACAGGGGCGGCGAGGCTACACCTTC. It specifies CASSENAQQGRRGYTF.

The CDR3 region has the DNA TGCGCCAGCAGCCGGGAGCGTGGGGACAATGAGCAGTTCTTC. Residues: CASSRERGDNEQFF. The chain employs TRBV4-3 and TRBJ2-1; D might be TRBD2 (5 bases). The length of the CDR3 is 14 residues. Germline loops: CDR1 LGHNA, CDR2 YSLEER. V was clipped by 4 bases and J by 5 bases, with 12 bases between them.

In DNA, the CDR3 is TGCAGTGCTAGCGGGAGAGACGTTTACGAGCAGTACTTC. It is translated as CSASGRDVYEQYF. The chain combines TRBV20-1 with TRBJ2-5, with D maybe TRBD2 (6 bases). The closer fit of TRBJ2-7 to the DNA end suggests the J call may be wrong. CDR3 size: 13 residues. Germline CDR1 and CDR2: DFQATT and SNEGSKA (reference sequence).

The chain joins TRBV19 to TRBJ2-3; D ambiguous. The CDR3 has 16 residues. Trimming shortened V by 1 base and J by 0 bases, and 11 bases separated the two germline ends. The germline gives CDR1 LNHDA, CDR2 SQIVND (reference sequence). The CDR3 sequence: CASSIASSGSTDTQYF. CDR3 nucleotides: TGTGCCAGTAGTATAGCTTCTTCTGGGAGCACAGATACGCAGTATTTT.

The V gene is TRBV27, the J gene TRBJ1-2; a possible D gene is TRBD1 (6 bases). The germline gives CDR1 MNHEY, CDR2 SMNVEV (reference sequence). The length of the CDR3 is 13 residues. With 3 bases removed from V and 7 bases from J, the gap between germline ends came to 12 bases. The CDR3 nucleotides read TGTGCCAGCAGTTTTTCGGACAGCGGTGGCTACACCTTC. It is translated as CASSFSDSGGYTF.

This chain joins TRBV6-2 or TRBV6-3 and TRBJ2-3, with 9 nucleotides matching TRBD2. V was clipped by 5 bases and J by 2 bases; unmatched bases: 14. CDR3 length: 18 residues. Per germline, CDR1 MNHEY and CDR2 SVGEGT. CDR3 DNA: TGTGCCAGCAGTCAAATGCCCGGGACTAGCTGGCTCACAGATACGCAGTATTTT. Its protein product is CASSQMPGTSWLTDTQYF.

The chain uses TRBV21-1 and TRBJ2-7; the table gives TRBD1 as D, unverified against the DNA. TRBV21-1 is a known pseudogene. The CDR3 is 19 residues long. CDR3 sequence (DNA): TGTGCCAGCAGCCCTCCGGGACAGGGAGGTATAGGCAGCAAATACGAGCAGTACTTC. It translates to CASSPPGQGGIGSKYEQYF.

The chain uses TRBV5-1 and TRBJ2-5; 9 bases match TRBD1. The CDR3 is 15 amino acids. CDR1 is SGHRS and CDR2 is YFSETQ in the germline V gene. V was clipped by 4 bases and J by 5 bases; unmatched bases: 9. This chain's CDR3 is CASSAPGQGVETQYF. Here the CDR3 DNA reads TGCGCCAGCAGCGCCCCGGGACAGGGTGTGGAGACCCAGTACTTC. Together with reference TRBV5-1 and TRBJ2-5, the CDR3 gives the full variable domain: KAGVTQTPRYLIKTRGQQVTLSCSPISGHRSVSWYQQTPGQGLQFLFEYFSETQRNKGNFPGRFSGRQFSNSRSEMNVSTLELGDSALYLCASSAPGQGVETQYFGPGTRLLVL.

This clonotype has only a few counts. The rearrangement links TRBV3-1 to TRBJ2-5, with TRBD2 matching 10 bases. CDR1 is LGHDT and CDR2 is YNNKEL in the germline V gene (reference sequence). V was clipped by 4 bases and J by 6 bases; unmatched bases: 14. This CDR3 is built from 17 residues. In DNA, the CDR3 is TGTGCCAGCAGCCGCGAGGGGGGGCTAGCGGGAGAACAGACCCAGTACTTC. It is translated as CASSREGGLAGEQTQYF.

The rearrangement uses TRBV6-2 or TRBV6-3 and TRBJ2-1; D is unclear. Trimming pared 0 bases from V and 13 bases from J, leaving 7 bases between. CDR1 and CDR2 (germline): MNHEY, SVGEGT. This CDR3 is 11 amino acids long. CDR3: CASSYSTFQFF. CDR3 coding DNA: TGTGCCAGCAGTTACTCGACTTTTCAGTTCTTC.